This T cell receptor (beta chain) was observed in a study of T cells expressing NK-cell markers. TCRdb re-called the 5' RACE reads; one entry per CDR3 protein, DNA not given. This table lists about 390,000 distinct CDR3 sequences. Germline CDR1 reads LGHDT; CDR2 reads YNNKEL (reference sequence). This CDR3 has 14 residues. This chain connects TRBV3-1 to TRBJ2-3; as DNA is missing, the TRBD1 call by TCRdb cannot be tested. The receptor comes from a woman aged 45-59 years in good health. Material: blood T cells: a sorted CD56 or NKG2C T cell subset, CD4+ or CD8+ T cells, or bulk PBMC T cells (not recorded which). CDR3 sequence: CASSRQGGGDTQYF.